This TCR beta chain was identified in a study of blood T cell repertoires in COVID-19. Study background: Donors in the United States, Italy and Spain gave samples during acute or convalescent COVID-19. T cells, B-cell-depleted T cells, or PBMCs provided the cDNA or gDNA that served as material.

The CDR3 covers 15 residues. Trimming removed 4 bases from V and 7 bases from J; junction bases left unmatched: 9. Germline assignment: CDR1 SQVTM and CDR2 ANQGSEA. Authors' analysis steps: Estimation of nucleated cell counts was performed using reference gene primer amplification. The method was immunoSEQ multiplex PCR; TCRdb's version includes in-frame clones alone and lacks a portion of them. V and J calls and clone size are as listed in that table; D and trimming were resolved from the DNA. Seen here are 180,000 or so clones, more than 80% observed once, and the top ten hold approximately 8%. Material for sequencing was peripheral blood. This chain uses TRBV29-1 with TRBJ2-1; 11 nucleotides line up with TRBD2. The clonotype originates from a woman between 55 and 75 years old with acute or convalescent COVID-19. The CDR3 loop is CSVVDSGRAKNEQFF. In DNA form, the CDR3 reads TGCAGCGTTGTGGATAGCGGGAGGGCCAAAAATGAGCAGTTCTTC.